This TCR beta chain was sequenced for a study of cytomegalovirus exposure and HLA in healthy donors. PCR employed 60 Vbeta and 13 Jbeta primers. The method was immunoSEQ multiplex PCR; TCRdb's version includes in-frame clones alone and lacks a portion of them. The table records 140,000 to 150,000 clones, approximately 83% of them present only once. V lost 5 bases, J lost 2 bases, and 18 bases lay in between. The germline CDR1 and CDR2 sequences are LNHDA and SQIVND (reference sequence). The CDR3 length is 17 residues. The source of this sequence is a woman between 40 and 50 years old in good health and CMV-seronegative. The sample was PBMCs. This chain connects TRBV19 to TRBJ2-2, with D tentatively TRBD2 (5 bases). The CDR3 loop reads CASSDTSGLSNTGELFF. CDR3 in DNA: TGTGCCAGTAGTGATACATCGGGGTTGAGTAACACCGGGGAGCTGTTTTTT.